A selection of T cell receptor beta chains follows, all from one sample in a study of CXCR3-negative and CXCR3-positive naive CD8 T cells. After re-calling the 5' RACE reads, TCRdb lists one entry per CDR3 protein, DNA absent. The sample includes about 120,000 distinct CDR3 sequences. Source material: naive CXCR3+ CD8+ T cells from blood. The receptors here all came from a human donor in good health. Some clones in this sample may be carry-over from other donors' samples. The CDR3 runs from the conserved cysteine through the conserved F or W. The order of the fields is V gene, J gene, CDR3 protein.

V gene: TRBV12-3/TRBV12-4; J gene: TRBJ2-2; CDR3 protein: CASSPSGGAAVAGELFF
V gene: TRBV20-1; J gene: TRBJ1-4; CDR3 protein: CSARDLEGPRVEKLFF
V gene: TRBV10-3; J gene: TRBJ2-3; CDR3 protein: CATWTSGGTDTQYF
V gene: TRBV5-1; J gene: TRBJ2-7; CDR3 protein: CASSLEWGEQYF
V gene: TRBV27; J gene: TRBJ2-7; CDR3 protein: CASSFGGTEQYF
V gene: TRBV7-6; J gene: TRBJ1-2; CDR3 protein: CASSLAQGGYGYTF
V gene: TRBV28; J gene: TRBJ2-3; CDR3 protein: CASSLIQGATDTQYF
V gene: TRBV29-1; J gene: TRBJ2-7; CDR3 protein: CSVVKDRGTYEQYF
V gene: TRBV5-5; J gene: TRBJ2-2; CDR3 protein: CASSLGWGQVAGELFF
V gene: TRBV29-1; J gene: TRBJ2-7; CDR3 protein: CSVRTGTTYEQYF
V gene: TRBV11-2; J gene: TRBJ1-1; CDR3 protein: CASSPPGQTEAFF
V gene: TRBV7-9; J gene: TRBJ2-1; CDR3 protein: CASSLWNNEQFF
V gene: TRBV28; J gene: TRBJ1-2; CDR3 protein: CASSLHDRRIGYTF
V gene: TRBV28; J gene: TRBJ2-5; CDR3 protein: CASSLSGLAGETQYF
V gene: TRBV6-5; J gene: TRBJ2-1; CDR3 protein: CASSYSLQPNEQFF
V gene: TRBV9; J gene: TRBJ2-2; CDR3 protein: CASSVASSTGELFF
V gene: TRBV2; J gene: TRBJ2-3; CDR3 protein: CAITRRGEPDTQYF
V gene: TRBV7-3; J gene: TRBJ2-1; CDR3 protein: CASSLGDRRYNEQFF
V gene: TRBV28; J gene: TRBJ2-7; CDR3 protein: CASSLPKSAHINYEEYF
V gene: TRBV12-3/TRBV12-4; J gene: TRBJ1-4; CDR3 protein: CATRQGFGEKLFF
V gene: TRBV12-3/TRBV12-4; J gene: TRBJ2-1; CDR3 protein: CASSWSGALNEQFF
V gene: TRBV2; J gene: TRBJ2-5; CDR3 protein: CASSLGQRWGETQYF
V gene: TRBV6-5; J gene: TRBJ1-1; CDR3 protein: CASSPGRNTEAFF
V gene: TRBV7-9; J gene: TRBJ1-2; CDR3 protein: CASSFPFSANYGYTF
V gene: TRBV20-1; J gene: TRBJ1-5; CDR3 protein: CSARDLMPGTDYSNQPQHF
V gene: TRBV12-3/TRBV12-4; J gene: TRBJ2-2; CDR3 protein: CASILDREHSFAGELFF
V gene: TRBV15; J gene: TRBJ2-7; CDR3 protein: CATSRDRGGNHEQYF
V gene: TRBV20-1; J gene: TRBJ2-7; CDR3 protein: CSARGGNEQYF
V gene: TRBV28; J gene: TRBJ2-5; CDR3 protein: CASRLYVGYQETQYF